The source of this TCR beta chain is a study of T cell responses to AZD1222 COVID-19 vaccine. Regarding this clone: Its antigen remains unknown.

This CDR3 has 15 amino acids. Germline CDR1 is MNHNS and CDR2 is SASEGT. V was pared by 5 bases and J by 3 bases, with 14 bases between. Study-wide findings and caveats: White British ancestry dominated among donors, who included more females, and clonal diversity was possibly underestimated. Seropositive status at baseline applied to only a handful of AZD1222 recipients.

Repertoires were generated with immunoSEQ multiplex PCR, while TCRdb's copy carries only in-frame clones and drops some. The table records around 75,000 clones, 88% of them present only once. The chain recombines TRBV6-1 with TRBJ1-5, with D possibly matching TRBD1 (6 bases). This sequence originates from an adult who received the MenACWY meningococcal vaccine as a control. The source was peripheral blood, collected 28 days after the second dose of the MenACWY control vaccine. CDR3 sequence reads: CASSLYRDTNQPQHF. In DNA, the CDR3 is TGTGCCAGCAGTCTCTACCGGGACACCAATCAGCCCCAGCATTTT.